The 26 T cell receptor beta chains below all came from one sample that was sequenced in a study of T cell changes during pregnancy in multiple sclerosis. Profiled with immunoSEQ multiplex PCR; TCRdb holds only in-frame clones, not every one. This table has tens of thousands of clones, approximately 91% appearing once. The sample here was CD4+ T cells from peripheral blood mononuclear cells, taken in the third trimester of pregnancy. These receptors all stem from a female donor with multiple sclerosis, enrolled in a pregnancy study.

V and J are TRBV2 and TRBJ2-2, with 9 bases identical to TRBD1. V was clipped by 6 bases and J by 3 bases; unmatched bases: 5. CDR3 size: 15 residues. The germline gives CDR1 SNHLY, CDR2 FYNNEI. The CDR3 region is CASRNDRGDTGELFF. The CDR3 nucleotides are TGTGCCAGCAGGAACGACAGGGGGGACACCGGGGAGCTGTTTTTT.

The DNA of the CDR3 is TGTGCCAGTAGTCCTCAAAAAACAGGGAATCAGCCCCAGCATTTT. It translates to CASSPQKTGNQPQHF. The chain employs TRBV19 and TRBJ1-5, with D maybe TRBD1 (6 bases). Trimming cost V 5 bases and J 4 bases, with 15 bases left between them. CDR3 length equals 15 residues. Germline CDR1 and CDR2: LNHDA and SQIVND (reference sequence). Filled out from reference TRBV19 and TRBJ1-5, the complete variable domain reads DGGITQSPKYLFRKEGQNVTLSCEQNLNHDAMYWYRQDPGQGLRLIYYSQIVNDFQKGDIAEGYSVSREKKESFPLTVTSAQKNPTAFYLCASSPQKTGNQPQHFGDGTRLSIL.

V is TRBV25-1 and J is TRBJ2-7; 7 bases line up with TRBD2. CDR1 is MGHDK, CDR2 SYGVNS, per germline. The CDR3 length is 14 residues. Trimming removed 5 bases from V and 3 bases from J; junction bases left unmatched: 7. The CDR3: CASSPAGELYEQYF. The CDR3 coding sequence is TGTGCCAGCAGTCCGGCGGGGGAACTCTACGAGCAGTACTTC.

The J gene is TRBJ2-1, the V gene TRBV10-3, with D possibly matching TRBD2 (5 bases). Germline values: CDR1 ENHRY, CDR2 SYGVKD. This CDR3 contains 14 residues. V was cut by 6 bases and J by 9 bases, with 18 bases left in between. CDR3 region: CAISPGGGSGEQFF. CDR3 in DNA: TGTGCCATCAGCCCCGGCGGCGGGTCGGGTGAGCAGTTCTTC.

This chain links TRBV19 with TRBJ1-5; D possibly corresponds to TRBD1 (5 bases). V lost 2 bases, J lost 6 bases, and 17 bases lay in between. In germline, CDR1 is LNHDA, CDR2 SQIVND (reference sequence). The CDR3 is made up of 16 amino acids. Written as DNA, the CDR3 is TGTGCCAGTAGTATATTAGGGCGGGGGGATAGTCAGCCCCAGCATTTT. Translation: CASSILGRGDSQPQHF. Full variable domain (rest looked up from reference TRBV19 and TRBJ1-5): DGGITQSPKYLFRKEGQNVTLSCEQNLNHDAMYWYRQDPGQGLRLIYYSQIVNDFQKGDIAEGYSVSREKKESFPLTVTSAQKNPTAFYLCASSILGRGDSQPQHFGDGTRLSIL.

As DNA, the CDR3 is TGTGCCACCAGCAGTCTCCCAGGACAGCCAGAACCGGAAAAACTGTTTTTT. Protein product: CATSSLPGQPEPEKLFF. The chain links TRBV15 to TRBJ1-4, with D perhaps TRBD1 (6 bases). V lost 3 bases to trimming and J lost 8 bases, with 22 bases between them. The CDR3 consists of 17 residues. Germline CDR1 and CDR2: LNHNV and YYDKDF (reference sequence). Together with reference TRBV15 and TRBJ1-4, the CDR3 gives the full variable domain: DAMVIQNPRYQVTQFGKPVTLSCSQTLNHNVMYWYQQKSSQAPKLLFHYYDKDFNNEADTPDNFQSRRPNTSFCFLDIRSPGLGDTAMYLCATSSLPGQPEPEKLFFGSGTQLSVL.

This clone has only one observation. The chain combines TRBV2 with TRBJ2-5, with D tentatively TRBD2 (6 bases). V lost 2 bases and J 2 bases, leaving 12 bases between the germline ends. Germline V gives CDR1 SNHLY, CDR2 FYNNEI. The CDR3 totals 15 residues. CDR3 DNA: TGTGCCAGCAGTGAATTCGGGGGAGGACAAGAGACCCAGTACTTC. Its protein product is CASSEFGGGQETQYF.

The chain couples TRBV2 to TRBJ2-6, with 7 bases aligning to TRBD1. The germline CDR1 and CDR2 sequences are SNHLY and FYNNEI. The CDR3 is 17 residues long. Losses at the gene ends were 6 bases for V and 0 bases for J; bases not matched to a gene: 8. The CDR3 region is CASSPHAGGSGANVLTF. The CDR3 region has the DNA TGTGCCAGCAGCCCACACGCAGGGGGCTCTGGGGCCAACGTCCTGACTTTC.

V and J are TRBV11-3 and TRBJ2-1, with a possible D match to TRBD2 (5 bases). The ends were cut back, 5 bases at V and 6 bases at J, with 11 bases in the middle. Germline assignment: CDR1 SGHNT and CDR2 YENEEA. CDR3 length equals 13 residues. The DNA for the CDR3 is TGTGCCAGCAGCGCGGGTCTGTTCAATGAGCAGTTCTTC. Residues: CASSAGLFNEQFF.

This clone was recorded only once. CDR3 DNA sequence: TGTGCCAGCAGCTTGTCCCCAGAATTCTTCTCCTACGAGCAGTACTTC. This encodes CASSLSPEFFSYEQYF. The chain couples TRBV5-5 to TRBJ2-7; D is uncertain. Germline CDR1 and CDR2: SGHKS and YYEKEE (reference sequence). Trimming took 1 base from V and 0 from J, leaving 14 bases between them. The CDR3 has 16 residues.

This chain uses TRBV7-2 with TRBJ2-5; D is possibly TRBD2 (6 bases). The V and J ends lost 1 base and 0 bases respectively, with 12 bases between them. Germline-derived CDR1 and CDR2 are SGHTA and FQGNSA. The CDR3 is 16 residues long. The CDR3, as DNA: TGTGCCAGCAGCTTAGGGGGGACTTCGTACCAAGAGACCCAGTACTTC. It specifies CASSLGGTSYQETQYF.

There are a few counts of this clone. The chain couples TRBV7-3 to TRBJ1-6, with 11 nucleotides matching TRBD1. The trim removed 5 bases at V and 7 bases at J, leaving 4 bases unmatched. CDR1 is SGHTA, CDR2 FQGTGA, per germline. This CDR3 has 15 amino acids. The chain's CDR3 is CASSTGTGGNSPLHF. As DNA, the CDR3 is TGTGCCAGCAGCACCGGGACAGGGGGGAATTCACCCCTCCACTTT. Looking up the rest from reference TRBV7-3 and TRBJ1-6 gives the full variable domain: GAGVSQTPSNKVTEKGKYVELRCDPISGHTALYWYRQSLGQGPEFLIYFQGTGAADDSGLPNDRFFAVRPEGSVSTLKIQRTERGDSAVYLCASSTGTGGNSPLHFGNGTRLTVT.

This clone was seen only once. The rearrangement joins TRBV19 to TRBJ2-2, with D unclear. The CDR3 is 14 residues long. Germline-derived CDR1 and CDR2 are LNHDA and SQIVND (reference sequence). V dropped 7 bases and J dropped 0 bases, with 9 bases sitting between them. CDR3 nucleotides: TGTGCCAGTAAGAAGTTAGCGAACACCGGGGAGCTGTTTTTT. Encoded protein: CASKKLANTGELFF. Complete variable domain (other parts from reference TRBV19 and TRBJ2-2): DGGITQSPKYLFRKEGQNVTLSCEQNLNHDAMYWYRQDPGQGLRLIYYSQIVNDFQKGDIAEGYSVSREKKESFPLTVTSAQKNPTAFYLCASKKLANTGELFFGEGSRLTVL.

J is TRBJ1-2 and V is TRBV6-1; D is undetermined. CDR1 and CDR2 (germline): MNHNS, SASEGT. The CDR3 is 14 amino acids. Between the trimmed V and J ends, which lost 2 bases and 4 bases, there was a span of 11 bases. In nucleotides, the CDR3 is TGTGCCAGCAGTGAAAGTCTACCAGGCTATGGCTACACCTTC. Amino acid sequence: CASSESLPGYGYTF.

This chain links TRBV18 with TRBJ1-5; maybe TRBD1 (5 bases). Germline-derived CDR1 and CDR2 are KGHSH and LQKENI. Trimming stripped 6 bases from V and 7 bases from J, with 10 bases between. CDR3 size: 12 residues. The CDR3 spells CASSSTEQPQHF. The DNA of the CDR3 is TGTGCCAGCTCGTCGACAGAACAGCCCCAGCATTTT.

In this sample, this clone turned up a few times. The chain joins TRBV10-2 to TRBJ1-6; 8 positions match TRBD1. V gave up 6 bases and J gave up 6 bases; unmatched junction bases: 4. Germline values: CDR1 WSHSY, CDR2 SAAADI. The CDR3 is 14 amino acids. CDR3 sequence (DNA): TGCGCCAGCAGCTCGGACAGGGCTAATTCACCCCTCCACTTT. This codes for CASSSDRANSPLHF.

The V call is TRBV11-2, the J call TRBJ2-1; TRBD2 matches at 8 bases. J lost 8 bases, V lost 5 bases, and 8 bases had no gene match. In germline, CDR1 is SGHAT, CDR2 FQNNGV. CDR3 size: 14 residues. This chain's CDR3 is CASSRGGSVDEQFF. CDR3 DNA sequence: TGTGCCAGCAGCCGGGGGGGGAGCGTCGATGAGCAGTTCTTC.

V gene TRBV6-1 combines with J gene TRBJ2-3, with 7 bases aligning to TRBD2. With 1 base clipped from V and 0 bases from J, the junction kept 4 bases outside the gene matches. The CDR3 runs to 16 residues. Per germline, CDR1 MNHNS and CDR2 SASEGT. The CDR3 nucleotides are TGTGCCAGCAGTGAAGTTCTAGCGGTTAGCACAGATACGCAGTATTTT. As protein: CASSEVLAVSTDTQYF.

The rearrangement links TRBV23-1 to TRBJ2-7; D is possibly TRBD1 (6 bases). TRBV23-1 is designated an ORF whose function remains uncertain. Trimming pared 4 bases from V and 3 bases from J, leaving 10 bases between. The CDR3 has 13 residues. The CDR3 protein is CASSLTGHYEQYF. CDR3 DNA: TGCGCCAGCAGTCTTACAGGGCACTACGAGCAGTACTTC.

This sequence joins TRBV11-3 and TRBJ1-2; 9 bases line up with TRBD1. Trimming at V came to 4 bases and at J to 2 bases, leaving 5 bases not matched to a gene. This CDR3 has 15 residues. Germline loops: CDR1 SGHNT, CDR2 YENEEA. The CDR3 protein is CASSSEDRGNYGYTF. The DNA for the CDR3 is TGTGCCAGCAGCTCCGAGGACAGGGGAAACTATGGCTACACCTTC.

This chain uses TRBV7-3 with TRBJ1-6; possibly TRBD1 for D (5 bases). This CDR3 is 16 amino acids long. Germline CDR1 and CDR2: SGHTA and FQGTGA. Trimming took off 1 base at V and 7 bases at J, with 14 bases between the two ends. CDR3 nucleotides: TGTGCCAGCAGCTTAATGGGCAGGGCCGGGAATTCACCCCTCCACTTT. Translating gives CASSLMGRAGNSPLHF.

The sample holds a few counts of this clone. The chain uses TRBV4-1 and TRBJ1-1; the D is unclear. The V and J ends lost 4 bases and 5 bases respectively, with 11 bases between them. CDR3 length equals 13 residues. CDR1 MGHRA and CDR2 YSYEKL come from the germline V gene. The CDR3 sequence: CASSLDRYTEAFF. In nucleotides, the CDR3 is TGCGCCAGCAGCCTAGACCGCTATACTGAAGCTTTCTTT.

This clone was seen a few times. The chain couples TRBV5-4 to TRBJ2-7; 8 bases align to TRBD2. J was trimmed by 2 bases and V by 4 bases; bases with no gene match: 8. The CDR3 loop spans 15 amino acids. Germline CDR1 is SGHNT and CDR2 is YYREEE (reference sequence). The CDR3: CASSPNSGVAYEQYF. The CDR3 nucleotides read TGTGCCAGCAGCCCGAATAGCGGGGTTGCCTACGAGCAGTACTTC.

The J gene is TRBJ2-2, the V gene TRBV19, with 9 bases that match TRBD1. The CDR3 consists of 16 residues. V shed 3 bases, J shed 6 bases, and the junction held 8 bases outside the gene matches. Germline V gene lookup returns CDR1 LNHDA and CDR2 SQIVND (reference sequence). DNA for the CDR3: TGTGCCAGTAGTATCGCCCCACAGGGGGCTGCCGGGGAGCTGTTTTTT. Translating it yields CASSIAPQGAAGELFF.

This clone occurred a few times. V and J are TRBV10-3 and TRBJ2-1; no clear D. This CDR3 is 14 amino acids long. The V end was cut by 4 bases, the J end by 3 bases, with 10 bases between. Germline V gene sequence: CDR1 ENHRY, CDR2 SYGVKD. DNA of the CDR3: TGTGCCATCAGTGGAGACACAAACTACAATGAGCAGTTCTTC. Its protein product is CAISGDTNYNEQFF.

With regard to this clone: The sample has other DNA sequences that encode this CDR3 too. The chain couples TRBV19 to TRBJ1-1, with D possibly matching TRBD1 (5 bases). The CDR3 totals 14 residues. From germline, CDR1 is LNHDA and CDR2 SQIVND (reference sequence). V lost 3 bases to trimming and J lost 2 bases, with 10 bases between them. The DNA of the CDR3 is TGTGCCAGTAGTATCATAGGGGTAAACACTGAAGCTTTCTTT. It is translated as CASSIIGVNTEAFF.